The clone carrying this T cell receptor (beta chain) was seen just once. What it recognizes is unknown. The sample comes from a study of shared clonotypes between healthy human individuals. Every contributor of samples was a Caucasian grown-up residing in Nashville, Tennessee. From CD4+ cells came CD45RA+ naive and CD45RA-negative memory subsets. Genomic DNA from each subset was divided evenly over several immunoSEQ plates. TCRdb's copy holds only in-frame clones and misses some; the assay was immunoSEQ multiplex PCR. Of roughly 2,300,000 clones in the sample, less than 95% are singletons; the top ten hold 0.37%. General observations from the study: Richness estimates generally favored naive over memory subsets.

CDR1 is MDHEN and CDR2 is SYDVKM in the germline V gene. This CDR3 is built from 11 residues. V was trimmed by 8 bases and J by 6 bases, leaving 9 bases between them. The sequence came from a young man in good health. Some clones in this sample may be carry-over from other donors' samples. The chain has TRBV28 and TRBJ2-3, with D unresolved. The sample comprised naive CD4+ T cells from PBMCs. Subset here: CD45RA+ positively selected. CDR3 loop: CASGILDTQYF. The CDR3 region has the DNA TGTGCCAGCGGAATATTGGATACGCAGTATTTT.